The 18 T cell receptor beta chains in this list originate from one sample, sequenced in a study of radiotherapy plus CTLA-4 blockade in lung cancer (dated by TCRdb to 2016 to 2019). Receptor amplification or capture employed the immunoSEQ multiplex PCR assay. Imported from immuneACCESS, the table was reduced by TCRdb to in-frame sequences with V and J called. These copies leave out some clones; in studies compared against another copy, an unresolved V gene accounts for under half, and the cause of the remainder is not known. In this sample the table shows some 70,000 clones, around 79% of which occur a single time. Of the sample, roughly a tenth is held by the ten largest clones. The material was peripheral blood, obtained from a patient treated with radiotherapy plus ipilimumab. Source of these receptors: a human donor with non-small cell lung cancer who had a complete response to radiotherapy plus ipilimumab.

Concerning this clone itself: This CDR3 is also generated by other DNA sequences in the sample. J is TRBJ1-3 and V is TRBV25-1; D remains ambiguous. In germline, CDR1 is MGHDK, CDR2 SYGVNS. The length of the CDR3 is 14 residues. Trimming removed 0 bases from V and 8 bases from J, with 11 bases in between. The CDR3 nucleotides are TGTGCCAGCAGTGAATACTTGGGGTCATACACCATATATTTT. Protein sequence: CASSEYLGSYTIYF.

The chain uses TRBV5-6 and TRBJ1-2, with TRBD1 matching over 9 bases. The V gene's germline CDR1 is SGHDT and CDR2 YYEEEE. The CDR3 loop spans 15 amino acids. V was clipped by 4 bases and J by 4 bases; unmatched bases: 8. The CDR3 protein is CASSPPGQGLYGYTF. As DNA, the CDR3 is TGTGCCAGCAGCCCGCCGGGACAGGGACTCTATGGCTACACCTTC.

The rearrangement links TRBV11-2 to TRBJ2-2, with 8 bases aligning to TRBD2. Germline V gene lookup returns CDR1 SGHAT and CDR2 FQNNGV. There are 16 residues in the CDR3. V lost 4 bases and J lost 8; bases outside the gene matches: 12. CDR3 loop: CASSSRGTSGAGELFF. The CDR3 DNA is TGTGCCAGCAGCTCGAGAGGGACTAGTGGTGCAGGGGAGCTGTTTTTT.

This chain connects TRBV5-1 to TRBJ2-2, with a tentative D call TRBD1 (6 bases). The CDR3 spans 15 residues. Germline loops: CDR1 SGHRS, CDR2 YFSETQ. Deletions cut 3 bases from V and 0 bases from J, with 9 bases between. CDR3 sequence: CASSSGTPNTGELFF. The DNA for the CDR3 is TGCGCCAGCAGCTCCGGGACACCGAACACCGGGGAGCTGTTTTTT.

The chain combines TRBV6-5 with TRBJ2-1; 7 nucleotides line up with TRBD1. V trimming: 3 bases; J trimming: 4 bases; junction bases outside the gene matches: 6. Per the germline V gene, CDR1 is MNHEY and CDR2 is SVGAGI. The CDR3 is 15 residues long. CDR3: CASSYMRGPYNEQFF. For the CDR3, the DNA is TGTGCCAGCAGTTATATGAGGGGGCCATACAATGAGCAGTTCTTC.

CDR3 nucleotides: TGTGCCTGGAGGGGACCTGGCAGTTCGAACACCGGGGAGCTGTTTTTT. It is translated as CAWRGPGSSNTGELFF. The genes are TRBV30 and TRBJ2-2; either TRBD1 or TRBD2 may supply D (5 bases each). The germline CDR1 and CDR2 sequences are GTSNPN and SVGIG (reference sequence). CDR3 length: 16 residues. With 3 bases removed from V and 0 bases from J, the gap between germline ends came to 14 bases.

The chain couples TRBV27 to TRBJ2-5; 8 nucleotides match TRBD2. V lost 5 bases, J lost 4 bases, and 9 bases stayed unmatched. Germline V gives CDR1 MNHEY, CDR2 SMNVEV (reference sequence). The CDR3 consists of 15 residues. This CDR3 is CASSPRTSRPETQYF. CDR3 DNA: TGTGCCAGCAGTCCCCGGACTAGCCGCCCAGAGACCCAGTACTTC.

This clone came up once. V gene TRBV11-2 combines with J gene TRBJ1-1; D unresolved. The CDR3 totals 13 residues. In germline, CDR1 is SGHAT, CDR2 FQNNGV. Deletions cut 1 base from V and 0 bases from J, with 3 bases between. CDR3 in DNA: TGTGCCAGCAGCTTAGGAATGAACACTGAAGCTTTCTTT. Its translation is CASSLGMNTEAFF.

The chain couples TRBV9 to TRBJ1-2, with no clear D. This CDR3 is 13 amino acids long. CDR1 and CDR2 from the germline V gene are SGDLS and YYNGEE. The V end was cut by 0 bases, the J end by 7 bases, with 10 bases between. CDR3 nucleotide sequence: TGTGCCAGCAGCGTAGGGCCAGCTTCTGGCTACACCTTC. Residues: CASSVGPASGYTF.

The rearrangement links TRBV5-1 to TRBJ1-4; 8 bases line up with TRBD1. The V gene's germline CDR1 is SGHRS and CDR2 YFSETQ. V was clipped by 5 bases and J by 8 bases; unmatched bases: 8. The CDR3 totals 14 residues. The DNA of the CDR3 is TGCGCCAGCAGACCGACAGGGGATTTCGAAAAACTGTTTTTT. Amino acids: CASRPTGDFEKLFF.

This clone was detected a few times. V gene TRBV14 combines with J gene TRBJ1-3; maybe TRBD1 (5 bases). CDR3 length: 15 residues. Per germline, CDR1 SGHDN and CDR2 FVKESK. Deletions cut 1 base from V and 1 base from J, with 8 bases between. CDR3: CASSQGTLSGNTIYF. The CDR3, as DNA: TGTGCCAGCAGCCAAGGGACACTGTCTGGAAACACCATATATTTT.

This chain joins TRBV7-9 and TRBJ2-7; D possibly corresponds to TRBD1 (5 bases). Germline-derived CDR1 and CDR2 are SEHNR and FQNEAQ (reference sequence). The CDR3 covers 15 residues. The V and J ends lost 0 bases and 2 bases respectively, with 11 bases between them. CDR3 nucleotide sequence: TGTGCCAGCAGCTTAGCTCAGGGAAGCGCCTACGAGCAGTACTTC. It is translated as CASSLAQGSAYEQYF.

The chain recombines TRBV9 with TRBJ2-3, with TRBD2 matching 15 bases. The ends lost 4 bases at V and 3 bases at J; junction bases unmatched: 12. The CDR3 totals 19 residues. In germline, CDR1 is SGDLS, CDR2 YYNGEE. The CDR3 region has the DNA TGTGCCAGCAGCCCCTTAAAGGGACTAGCGGGAGGCGAGACAGATACGCAGTATTTT. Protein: CASSPLKGLAGGETDTQYF.

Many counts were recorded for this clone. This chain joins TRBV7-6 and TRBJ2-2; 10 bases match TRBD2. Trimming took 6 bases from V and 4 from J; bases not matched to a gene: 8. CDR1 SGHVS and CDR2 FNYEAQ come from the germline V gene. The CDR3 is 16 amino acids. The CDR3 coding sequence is TGTGCCAGCAGGACTTCTAGCGGGGGCCTCACCGGGGAGCTGTTTTTT. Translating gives CASRTSSGGLTGELFF.

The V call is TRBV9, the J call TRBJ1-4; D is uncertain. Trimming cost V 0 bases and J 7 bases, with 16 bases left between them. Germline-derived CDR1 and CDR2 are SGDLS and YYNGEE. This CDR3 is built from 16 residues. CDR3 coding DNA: TGTGCCAGCAGCGTAGATCCGGGAAGGACCGGTGAAAAACTGTTTTTT. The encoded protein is CASSVDPGRTGEKLFF.

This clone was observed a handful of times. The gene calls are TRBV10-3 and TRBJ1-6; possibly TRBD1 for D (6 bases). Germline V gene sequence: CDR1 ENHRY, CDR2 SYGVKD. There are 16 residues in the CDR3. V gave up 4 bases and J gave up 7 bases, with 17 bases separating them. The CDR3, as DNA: TGTGCCATCAGTGCCGAGGGGGGGGCTGGGAATTCACCCCTCCACTTT. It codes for CAISAEGGAGNSPLHF.

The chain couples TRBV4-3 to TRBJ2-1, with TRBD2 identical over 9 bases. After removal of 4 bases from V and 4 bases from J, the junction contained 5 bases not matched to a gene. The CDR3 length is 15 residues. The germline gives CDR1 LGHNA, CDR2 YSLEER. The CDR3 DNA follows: TGCGCCAGCAGCCTACGACTAGCGGAGTACAATGAGCAGTTCTTC. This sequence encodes CASSLRLAEYNEQFF.

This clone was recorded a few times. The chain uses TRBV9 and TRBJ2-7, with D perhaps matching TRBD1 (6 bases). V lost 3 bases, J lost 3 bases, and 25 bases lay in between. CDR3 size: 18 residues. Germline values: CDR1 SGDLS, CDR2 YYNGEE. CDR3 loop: CASSDIGFTGPSGYEQYF. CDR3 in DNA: TGTGCCAGCAGCGATATTGGATTTACAGGGCCCTCGGGCTACGAGCAGTACTTC. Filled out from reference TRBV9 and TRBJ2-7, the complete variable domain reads DSGVTQTPKHLITATGQRVTLRCSPRSGDLSVYWYQQSLDQGLQFLIQYYNGEERAKGNILERFSAQQFPDLHSELNLSSLELGDSALYFCASSDIGFTGPSGYEQYFGPGTRLTVT.